This passage covers 11 T cell receptor beta chains from one sample sequenced in a study of technical replicates of blood from a handful of donors. Using immunoSEQ multiplex PCR, the repertoire was profiled, and TCRdb retains in-frame clones only, with some absent. Of approximately 97,000 clones in the sample, about 95% are singletons; the top ten hold roughly 0.33%. The specimen was T cells isolated from PBMCs. The receptors were sampled from a human donor in good health.

The V call is TRBV7-3, the J call TRBJ2-3, with 7 positions matching TRBD2. The CDR3 length is 14 residues. V lost 3 bases, J lost 4 bases, and 4 bases stayed unmatched. CDR1 is SGHTA and CDR2 is FQGTGA in the germline V gene. The CDR3 spells CASSFLREPDTQYF. CDR3 sequence (DNA): TGTGCCAGCAGCTTTTTGCGGGAGCCAGATACGCAGTATTTT. The full variable domain, completed using reference TRBV7-3 and TRBJ2-3, is GAGVSQTPSNKVTEKGKYVELRCDPISGHTALYWYRQSLGQGPEFLIYFQGTGAADDSGLPNDRFFAVRPEGSVSTLKIQRTERGDSAVYLCASSFLREPDTQYFGPGTRLTVL.

The CDR3 spells CASSYPGQGYNEQFF. CDR3 coding DNA: TGTGCCAGCAGTTACCCCGGCCAGGGTTACAATGAGCAGTTCTTC. The chain links TRBV6-6 to TRBJ2-1; tentative D call: TRBD1 (5 bases). The V end was cut by 2 bases, the J end by 4 bases, with 12 bases between. The germline gives CDR1 MNHNY, CDR2 SVGAGI (reference sequence). CDR3 size: 15 residues.

The chain combines TRBV2 with TRBJ2-6, with D maybe TRBD2 (5 bases). The CDR3 runs to 14 residues. Germline V CDR1 and CDR2: SNHLY, FYNNEI. V lost 7 bases and J lost 2, with 9 bases in between. DNA of the CDR3: TGTGCCAGCATAAGAGGGACTGGGGCCAACGTCCTGACTTTC. Translating gives CASIRGTGANVLTF.

The chain employs TRBV27 and TRBJ2-3; D might be TRBD2 (6 bases). V was cut by 8 bases and J by 0 bases, with 15 bases left in between. The CDR3 totals 15 residues. In germline, CDR1 is MNHEY, CDR2 SMNVEV (reference sequence). The CDR3 region is CASQLGGTSTDTQYF. The CDR3 region has the DNA TGTGCCAGCCAACTCGGAGGGACTAGCACAGATACGCAGTATTTT.

This clone was seen only a few times. The CDR3 region has the DNA TGTGCCAGCAGTGACTCCGGGACAGGGGGGTATGGCTACACCTTC. Its protein product is CASSDSGTGGYGYTF. The rearrangement uses TRBV6-1 and TRBJ1-2; TRBD1 matches 11 bases. This CDR3 spans 15 amino acids. Germline CDR1 and CDR2: MNHNS and SASEGT. V trimming: 3 bases; J trimming: 5 bases; junction bases outside the gene matches: 5.

This rearrangement joins TRBV7-9 to TRBJ2-3; 14 nucleotides align to TRBD2. The V and J ends lost 3 bases and 1 base, in that order; junction bases with no gene match: 0. The CDR3 extends over 16 amino acids. CDR1 SEHNR and CDR2 FQNEAQ come from the germline V gene (reference sequence). CDR3 residues: CASSLGLAGGTDTQYF. CDR3 DNA sequence: TGTGCCAGCAGCTTGGGACTAGCGGGGGGCACAGATACGCAGTATTTT.

The chain links TRBV7-9 to TRBJ1-2; the D is unclear. The V gene's germline CDR1 is SEHNR and CDR2 FQNEAQ (reference sequence). The CDR3 is made up of 14 amino acids. V shed 2 bases and J shed 10 bases, with 17 bases lying between them. CDR3 in DNA: TGTGCCAGCAGCTTACCGGGAAAGGGCGAGTACTACACCTTC. Amino acids: CASSLPGKGEYYTF.

The chain links TRBV19 to TRBJ2-1, with 11 bases fitting TRBD2. This CDR3 is built from 15 residues. Germline V gives CDR1 LNHDA, CDR2 SQIVND (reference sequence). Germline trimming cut 4 bases from V and 4 bases from J; bases unmatched to any gene: 3. The CDR3 spells CASSTGTSGYNEQFF. DNA of the CDR3: TGTGCCAGTAGTACCGGGACTAGCGGTTACAATGAGCAGTTCTTC.

V is TRBV30 and J is TRBJ2-1; TRBD2 is a possible D gene (6 bases). The V gene lost 2 bases and the J gene lost 6 bases, with 14 bases spanning the gap. CDR1 and CDR2 from the germline V gene are GTSNPN and SVGIG (reference sequence). The CDR3 has 14 residues. CDR3 amino acids: CAWSPTRELNEQFF. The DNA of the CDR3 is TGTGCCTGGAGTCCCACCCGGGAGCTCAATGAGCAGTTCTTC.

The chain is built from TRBV19 and TRBJ1-4, with 8 bases that match TRBD1. The germline V gene encodes CDR1 LNHDA and CDR2 SQIVND (reference sequence). V trimming: 6 bases; J trimming: 4 bases; junction bases outside the gene matches: 13. The CDR3 loop spans 17 amino acids. The CDR3 DNA sequence: TGTGCCAGTAGCTTACCGACGGGACAGGTGATTAATGAAAAACTGTTTTTT. This encodes CASSLPTGQVINEKLFF.

A single count supports this clone. The rearrangement uses TRBV19 and TRBJ2-3; D is ambiguous. CDR1 is LNHDA and CDR2 is SQIVND in the germline V gene (reference sequence). This CDR3 spans 15 amino acids. The V gene lost 4 bases and the J gene lost 5 bases, with 16 bases spanning the gap. CDR3 nucleotides: TGTGCCAGTAGTACGCCCCCCGGTAAAAAAGATACGCAGTATTTT. Its protein product is CASSTPPGKKDTQYF.